A single sample gave rise to the 9 T cell receptor beta chains below, sequenced in a study of cytomegalovirus exposure and HLA in healthy donors (dated by TCRdb to between 2016 and 2019). Library creation used the immunoSEQ multiplex PCR assay. A mixture of 60 forward primers for TCR Vbeta segments and 13 reverse primers for TCR Jbeta segments was used in the multiplex PCR. Held by TCRdb, this immuneACCESS table contains in-frame sequences only and omits some clones. Under half of the omission traces to an unresolved V gene where checked; the cause of the rest is unknown. The sample table shows around 150,000 clones, and about two thirds are seen once. Clones ranked in the top ten supply 2.8% of the sample. Sequenced input: PBMCs. These receptor sequences come from a woman younger than 45 in good health and CMV-seronegative.

The CDR3 loop reads CATGREKGNEQFF. CDR3 bases: TGTGCGACGGGGCGGGAGAAAGGGAATGAGCAGTTCTTC. V usage is TRBV7-8 and J usage is TRBJ2-1, with 7 nucleotides matching TRBD2. The CDR3 runs 13 residues. From germline, CDR1 is SGHVS and CDR2 FQNEAQ. Variable domain in full (rest from reference TRBV7-8 and TRBJ2-1): GAGVSQSPRYKVAKRGQDVALRCDPISGHVSLFWYQQALGQGPEFLTYFQNEAQLDKSGLPSDRFFAERPEGSVSTLKIQRTQQEDSAVYLCATGREKGNEQFFGPGTRLTVL.

V is TRBV7-9 and J is TRBJ1-2, with D tentatively TRBD1 (5 bases). V was clipped by 6 bases and J by 4 bases, with 15 bases between them. The germline CDR1 and CDR2 sequences are SEHNR and FQNEAQ (reference sequence). The CDR3 consists of 14 residues. The CDR3 is CASSQQGRSYGYTF. The CDR3 bases are TGTGCCAGCAGTCAGCAGGGTCGGAGCTATGGCTACACCTTC. Full variable domain (outside the CDR3, taken from reference TRBV7-9 and TRBJ1-2): DTGVSQNPRHKITKRGQNVTFRCDPISEHNRLYWYRQTLGQGPEFLTYFQNEAQLEKSRLLSDRFSAERPKGSFSTLEIQRTEQGDSAMYLCASSQQGRSYGYTFGSGTRLTVV.

The chain's CDR3 is CAVRPPGGQNQPQHF. CDR3 DNA: TGTGCCGTCAGGCCGCCAGGGGGCCAAAATCAGCCCCAGCATTTT. The rearrangement links TRBV28 to TRBJ1-5; 8 bases match TRBD1. The J segment lost 4 bases and the V segment lost 11 bases, leaving 13 bases of the junction unmatched. Germline CDR1 reads MDHEN; CDR2 reads SYDVKM. The CDR3 totals 15 residues.

V usage is TRBV5-1 and J usage is TRBJ2-2; 12 bases map to TRBD2. The trim removed 7 bases at V and 5 bases at J, leaving 9 bases unmatched. This CDR3 region has 16 residues. From germline, CDR1 is SGHRS and CDR2 YFSETQ. CDR3 amino acids: CASGTSGRRRTGELFF. DNA of the CDR3: TGCGCCAGCGGGACTAGCGGGCGTAGGAGGACCGGGGAGCTGTTTTTT.

This chain uses TRBV9 with TRBJ2-5, with TRBD2 matching over 10 bases. Per the germline V gene, CDR1 is SGDLS and CDR2 is YYNGEE. The CDR3 length is 16 residues. The V gene end was trimmed by 0 bases and the J gene end by 4 bases; junction bases not matched to a gene: 6. The CDR3 region has the DNA TGTGCCAGCAGCGTAGGGTCTAGCGGGAGTCGAGAGACCCAGTACTTC. It yields the protein CASSVGSSGSRETQYF. Together with reference TRBV9 and TRBJ2-5, the CDR3 gives the full variable domain: DSGVTQTPKHLITATGQRVTLRCSPRSGDLSVYWYQQSLDQGLQFLIQYYNGEERAKGNILERFSAQQFPDLHSELNLSSLELGDSALYFCASSVGSSGSRETQYFGPGTRLLVL.

V gene TRBV19 combines with J gene TRBJ1-5; 8 nucleotides match TRBD1. The V and J ends lost 2 bases and 5 bases, in that order; junction bases with no gene match: 8. CDR1 is LNHDA, CDR2 SQIVND, per germline (reference sequence). The CDR3 sequence is 16 residues long. As DNA, the CDR3 is TGTGCCAGTAGTATATCGGAGACAGGGGCCTATCAGCCCCAGCATTTT. Translated: CASSISETGAYQPQHF.

The chain uses TRBV5-1 and TRBJ1-2, with 9 bases fitting TRBD1. Germline V CDR1 and CDR2: SGHRS, YFSETQ. V lost 4 bases, J lost 4 bases, and 8 bases stayed unmatched. The CDR3 has 15 residues. The CDR3 protein is CASSPGQGRIYGYTF. The CDR3 coding sequence is TGCGCCAGCAGCCCAGGACAGGGGAGGATCTATGGCTACACCTTC.

This clone was counted between two and nine times. This chain connects TRBV18 to TRBJ2-5, with D maybe TRBD2 (6 bases). From germline, CDR1 is KGHSH and CDR2 LQKENI. The CDR3 spans 13 residues. Trimming took off 5 bases at V and 7 bases at J, with 14 bases between the two ends. This CDR3 reads CASSAGTEGTQYF. In DNA form, the CDR3 reads TGTGCCAGCTCAGCCGGGACTGAGGGGACCCAGTACTTC.

The V and J genes are TRBV18 and TRBJ1-1; no clear D. V lost 3 bases, J lost 4 bases, and 18 bases lay in between. This CDR3 is 16 amino acids long. Germline V gene lookup returns CDR1 KGHSH and CDR2 LQKENI. CDR3 residues: CASSPPELRSRTEAFF. In DNA form, the CDR3 reads TGTGCCAGCTCACCTCCCGAGCTTCGATCCCGCACTGAAGCTTTCTTT.